The 26 T cell receptor beta chains reported below all come from one sample, sequenced in a study of PD-1 blockade in classical Hodgkin lymphoma. Noted time point: cycle 4 day 1 (C4D1), after 5 to 7 weeks of nivolumab. All patients experienced relapse after autologous stem cell transplantation, and brentuximab vedotin exposure was variable. Sequencing used immunoSEQ multiplex PCR; TCRdb keeps in-frame clones, though not all of them. The data hold more than 15,000 clones, with about four fifths observed a single time. The sequencing used peripheral blood mononuclear cells (PBMCs), collected before the fourth cycle of nivolumab. The receptors were gathered from a human donor with classical Hodgkin lymphoma.

This sequence joins TRBV7-9 and TRBJ2-1; perhaps TRBD2 as D (6 bases). The V gene's germline CDR1 is SEHNR and CDR2 FQNEAQ (reference sequence). The CDR3 covers 15 residues. V was cut by 1 base and J by 7 bases, with 14 bases left in between. DNA for the CDR3: TGTGCCAGCAGCTTAGACGGCGGGGTGACAAATGAGCAGTTCTTC. This gives the protein CASSLDGGVTNEQFF.

The chain links TRBV29-1 to TRBJ2-4; the D is unclear. The CDR3 spans 13 residues. In germline, CDR1 is SQVTM, CDR2 ANQGSEA. Trimming stripped 7 bases from V and 3 bases from J, with 13 bases between. CDR3 sequence: CSATDKDKNIQYF. For the CDR3, the DNA is TGCAGCGCAACCGACAAAGACAAAAACATTCAGTACTTC.

The chain has TRBV11-2 and TRBJ1-2; 7 bases match TRBD1. The V gene end was trimmed by 5 bases and the J gene end by 9 bases; junction bases not matched to a gene: 6. This CDR3 is 12 amino acids long. CDR1 is SGHAT, CDR2 FQNNGV, per germline. In DNA form, the CDR3 reads TGTGCCAGCAGCCCCAGACAGGGACGCTACACCTTC. It specifies CASSPRQGRYTF.

The genes are TRBV7-9 and TRBJ1-6; D possibly corresponds to TRBD1 (6 bases). CDR3 length: 16 residues. V gave up 5 bases and J gave up 7 bases, with 18 bases separating them. Germline V gene sequence: CDR1 SEHNR, CDR2 FQNEAQ (reference sequence). The DNA for the CDR3 is TGTGCCAGCAGCCCTTCGGGGGGCGCGGGAAATTCACCCCTCCACTTT. The encoded protein is CASSPSGGAGNSPLHF.

The J gene is TRBJ1-2, the V gene TRBV7-9; 9 nucleotides agree with TRBD1. CDR1 and CDR2 (germline): SEHNR, FQNEAQ (reference sequence). This CDR3 comprises 14 residues. V dropped 5 bases and J dropped 3; count of bases not matched to a gene: 4. The CDR3 region has the DNA TGTGCCAGCAGCCCTACAGGGGGCGACTATGGCTACACCTTC. Its translation: CASSPTGGDYGYTF.

This rearrangement joins TRBV5-1 to TRBJ2-4; the D gene is possibly TRBD1 (5 bases). V lost 5 bases and J lost 0, with 12 bases in between. This CDR3 comprises 15 residues. Germline-derived CDR1 and CDR2 are SGHRS and YFSETQ. CDR3 region: CASSLQGEAKNIQYF. The CDR3 nucleotides are TGCGCCAGCAGTTTGCAGGGTGAAGCCAAAAACATTCAGTACTTC.

This clone is a singleton in its sample. Other DNA sequences in this specimen translate into the identical CDR3. V is TRBV5-1 and J is TRBJ2-3; possibly TRBD1 for D (7 bases). Germline assignment: CDR1 SGHRS and CDR2 YFSETQ. The V end lost 3 bases, the J end lost 6 bases, and 8 bases lay between the germline ends. The CDR3 has 12 amino acids. CDR3 sequence reads: CASSSGGDTQYF. The CDR3 DNA is TGCGCCAGCAGCTCAGGGGGGGATACGCAGTATTTT.

This chain joins TRBV5-1 and TRBJ1-3; D is possibly TRBD1 (5 bases). V was cut by 4 bases and J by 4 bases, with 12 bases left in between. Germline V gene sequence: CDR1 SGHRS, CDR2 YFSETQ. The CDR3 totals 14 residues. The CDR3 DNA reads as TGCGCCAGCAGCCCTGGGGCATCCGGAAACACCATATATTTT. Amino acid sequence: CASSPGASGNTIYF.

The sample holds a few counts of this clone. This sequence joins TRBV5-1 and TRBJ1-4; 7 bases fit TRBD1. The junction had 7 bases not matched to a gene; V was cut back by 2 bases and J by 12 bases. The CDR3 is 13 residues long. The germline gives CDR1 SGHRS, CDR2 YFSETQ. The CDR3 sequence is CASSLGGQGELFF. The CDR3 nucleotides are TGCGCCAGCAGCTTAGGGGGCCAGGGAGAACTGTTTTTT.

The chain is built from TRBV28 and TRBJ1-4, with a tentative D call TRBD1 (5 bases). Germline loops: CDR1 MDHEN, CDR2 SYDVKM. The CDR3 loop spans 14 amino acids. V was clipped by 7 bases and J by 7 bases, with 16 bases between them. CDR3 sequence (DNA): TGTGCCAGCAAACTGGGGGGACTTAGTGAAAAACTGTTTTTT. Amino acid sequence: CASKLGGLSEKLFF.

This chain joins TRBV6-6 and TRBJ2-3, with D possibly TRBD1 on 6 matching bases. Trimming shortened V by 6 bases and J by 4 bases, and 14 bases separated the two germline ends. The CDR3 runs 14 residues. Germline CDR1 is MNHNY and CDR2 is SVGAGI (reference sequence). CDR3 sequence (DNA): TGTGCCAGCAGCCCTAGTACAGGGCCAGATACGCAGTATTTT. This codes for CASSPSTGPDTQYF.

The rearrangement uses TRBV5-1 and TRBJ2-5; no definite D call. There are 12 residues in the CDR3. Per germline, CDR1 SGHRS and CDR2 YFSETQ. V lost 2 bases and J lost 3, with 5 bases in between. The CDR3 loop is CASSFREETQYF. Here the CDR3 DNA reads TGCGCCAGCAGCTTCCGGGAAGAGACCCAGTACTTC. Full variable domain (missing parts from reference TRBV5-1 and TRBJ2-5): KAGVTQTPRYLIKTRGQQVTLSCSPISGHRSVSWYQQTPGQGLQFLFEYFSETQRNKGNFPGRFSGRQFSNSRSEMNVSTLELGDSALYLCASSFREETQYFGPGTRLLVL.

The rearrangement uses TRBV19 and TRBJ2-7; the D call may be TRBD1 or TRBD2 (5 bases each). Germline CDR1 and CDR2: LNHDA and SQIVND (reference sequence). The CDR3 extends over 14 amino acids. V was pared by 3 bases and J by 4 bases, with 13 bases between. The CDR3, as DNA: TGTGCCAGTAGTATCCACGGGGCTGGTTACGAGCAGTACTTC. Translating it yields CASSIHGAGYEQYF. The whole variable domain, remainder taken from reference TRBV19 and TRBJ2-7, is DGGITQSPKYLFRKEGQNVTLSCEQNLNHDAMYWYRQDPGQGLRLIYYSQIVNDFQKGDIAEGYSVSREKKESFPLTVTSAQKNPTAFYLCASSIHGAGYEQYFGPGTRLTVT.

The rearrangement joins TRBV5-1 to TRBJ2-1, with D possibly being TRBD1 (6 bases). CDR3 length: 15 amino acids. CDR1 and CDR2 from the germline V gene are SGHRS and YFSETQ. Deletions cut 4 bases from V and 6 bases from J, with 17 bases between. The CDR3 sequence: CASSQDSPGTNEQFF. DNA of the CDR3: TGCGCCAGCAGCCAGGACAGCCCGGGGACCAATGAGCAGTTCTTC.

The V gene is TRBV6-6, the J gene TRBJ1-2; D is perhaps TRBD1 (6 bases). The germline V gene encodes CDR1 MNHNY and CDR2 SVGAGI (reference sequence). CDR3 length: 16 residues. Trimming stripped 6 bases from V and 3 bases from J, with 20 bases between. The CDR3 sequence: CASSSDAGQPDYGYTF. The CDR3 coding sequence is TGTGCCAGCAGCTCGGATGCTGGACAGCCTGACTATGGCTACACCTTC.

The table lists this clone with a count of one. The chain recombines TRBV5-1 with TRBJ2-3; 7 bases line up with TRBD2. CDR1 is SGHRS and CDR2 is YFSETQ in the germline V gene. This CDR3 is 15 amino acids long. V was pared by 2 bases and J by 0 bases, with 3 bases of the junction left unmatched. The CDR3, as DNA: TGCGCCAGCAGCTTCTGGGACTATAGCACAGATACGCAGTATTTT. Translated: CASSFWDYSTDTQYF. Filled out from reference TRBV5-1 and TRBJ2-3, the complete variable domain reads KAGVTQTPRYLIKTRGQQVTLSCSPISGHRSVSWYQQTPGQGLQFLFEYFSETQRNKGNFPGRFSGRQFSNSRSEMNVSTLELGDSALYLCASSFWDYSTDTQYFGPGTRLTVL.

The CDR3 nucleotides read TGTGCCAGCAGTTACTCGCGGGTCTTGTCCTACGAGCAGTACTTC. Its translation: CASSYSRVLSYEQYF. The rearrangement links TRBV6-5 to TRBJ2-7; D is possibly TRBD2 (5 bases). Trimming removed 0 bases at V and 1 base at J, with 10 bases between. CDR1 is MNHEY, CDR2 SVGAGI, per germline. CDR3 length equals 15 residues.

The chain combines TRBV5-1 with TRBJ2-2; no clear D. Germline V CDR1 and CDR2: SGHRS, YFSETQ. The CDR3 covers 15 residues. The ends were cut back, 4 bases at V and 3 bases at J, with 13 bases in the middle. The CDR3 spells CASSPWGTDTGELFF. As DNA, the CDR3 is TGCGCCAGCAGCCCTTGGGGTACGGACACCGGGGAGCTGTTTTTT.

This clone was observed a few times. The J gene is TRBJ1-1, the V gene TRBV6-6; D is perhaps TRBD1 (6 bases). CDR3 size: 15 residues. Trimming removed 7 bases from V and 0 bases from J, with 15 bases in between. Germline V gene sequence: CDR1 MNHNY, CDR2 SVGAGI (reference sequence). CDR3 sequence: CASINKGVVNTEAFF. The CDR3 nucleotides are TGTGCCAGCATCAACAAGGGGGTGGTGAACACTGAAGCTTTCTTT.

This chain joins TRBV5-1 and TRBJ2-3; the D gene is possibly TRBD2 (6 bases). CDR1 SGHRS and CDR2 YFSETQ come from the germline V gene. The CDR3 consists of 16 residues. Between the trimmed V and J ends, which lost 0 bases and 2 bases, there was a span of 13 bases. CDR3 amino acids: CASSLGAGPLTDTQYF. DNA of the CDR3: TGCGCCAGCAGCTTGGGGGCGGGACCCCTCACAGATACGCAGTATTTT.

This chain joins TRBV19 and TRBJ1-3; 7 bases fit TRBD1. J was trimmed by 3 bases and V by 0 bases; bases with no gene match: 5. There are 16 residues in the CDR3. CDR1 is LNHDA and CDR2 is SQIVND in the germline V gene (reference sequence). The CDR3 here is CASSIDLTGYGNTIYF. The CDR3 DNA reads as TGTGCCAGTAGTATAGATTTGACAGGGTATGGAAACACCATATATTTT.

In this sample, this clone turned up a few times. The chain joins TRBV20-1 to TRBJ1-2; D unclear. Trimming pared 4 bases from V and 4 bases from J, leaving 7 bases between. Germline V gene data show CDR1 as DFQATT and CDR2 as SNEGSKA (reference sequence). CDR3 length: 11 residues. The CDR3 bases are TGCAGTGCTAAGGGTACCTATGGCTACACCTTC. It yields the protein CSAKGTYGYTF.

This chain joins TRBV4-1 and TRBJ2-2; 8 nucleotides match TRBD2. The CDR3 sequence is 17 residues long. From germline, CDR1 is MGHRA and CDR2 YSYEKL. J gave up 4 bases and V 2 bases, and 9 bases lay outside the gene matches. The CDR3 DNA is TGCGCCAGCAGCCAAAAGGGAGCGGGGGAGCTCACCGGGGAGCTGTTTTTT. It specifies CASSQKGAGELTGELFF.

CDR3 region: CASSFGPVPTNEKLFF. CDR3 DNA: TGTGCCAGCAGCTTCGGCCCCGTACCAACTAATGAAAAACTGTTTTTT. This chain uses TRBV7-9 with TRBJ1-4; unclear D gene. CDR1 is SEHNR and CDR2 is FQNEAQ in the germline V gene (reference sequence). Trimming shortened V by 3 bases and J by 0 bases, and 11 bases separated the two germline ends. This CDR3 has 16 amino acids.

Only a few counts were recorded for this clone. This sequence joins TRBV5-1 and TRBJ1-2; D unclear. Trimming took off 0 bases at V and 6 bases at J, with 9 bases between the two ends. CDR3 length: 13 amino acids. Looked up from germline, CDR1 is SGHRS and CDR2 is YFSETQ. DNA for the CDR3: TGCGCCAGCAGCTTGGAAGGGTTTGATGGCTACACCTTC. Its protein is CASSLEGFDGYTF.

V and J are TRBV11-3 and TRBJ2-3; perhaps TRBD1 as D (6 bases). The CDR3 runs to 15 residues. Trimming pared 2 bases from V and 3 bases from J, leaving 12 bases between. Germline lookup yields CDR1 SGHNT and CDR2 YENEEA. This chain's CDR3 is CASSLQGYETDTQYF. The CDR3 nucleotides read TGTGCCAGCAGCTTACAGGGGTATGAGACAGATACGCAGTATTTT.